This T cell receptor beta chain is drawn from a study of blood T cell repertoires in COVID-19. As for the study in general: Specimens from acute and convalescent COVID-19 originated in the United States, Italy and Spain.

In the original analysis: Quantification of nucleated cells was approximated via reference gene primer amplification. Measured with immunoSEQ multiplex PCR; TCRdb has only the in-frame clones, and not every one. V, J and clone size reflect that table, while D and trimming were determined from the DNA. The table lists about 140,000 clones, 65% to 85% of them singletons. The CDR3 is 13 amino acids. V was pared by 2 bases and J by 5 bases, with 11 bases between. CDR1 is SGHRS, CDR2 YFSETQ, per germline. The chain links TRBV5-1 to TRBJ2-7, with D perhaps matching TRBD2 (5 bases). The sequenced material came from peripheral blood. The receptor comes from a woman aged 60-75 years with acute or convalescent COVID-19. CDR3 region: CASSLQLGNEQYF. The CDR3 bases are TGCGCCAGCAGCTTACAACTAGGAAACGAGCAGTACTTC. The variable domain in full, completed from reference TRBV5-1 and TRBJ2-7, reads KAGVTQTPRYLIKTRGQQVTLSCSPISGHRSVSWYQQTPGQGLQFLFEYFSETQRNKGNFPGRFSGRQFSNSRSEMNVSTLELGDSALYLCASSLQLGNEQYFGPGTRLTVT.